This T cell receptor (beta chain) stems from a study of blood T cell repertoires in COVID-19. Study-level background: Collection of acute and convalescent COVID-19 samples took place in the United States, Italy and Spain. T cells, B-cell-depleted T cells, or PBMCs supplied cDNA or gDNA.

In the study's own analysis: The assay estimated nucleated cells by amplifying reference gene primers. The data were produced by immunoSEQ multiplex PCR, yet TCRdb's version contains in-frame clones alone and is incomplete. Clone size and the V and J calls come from that table; the DNA yielded D and trimming. Among 250,000 to 300,000 clones, 75% to 90% were seen once, and the ten largest hold about 4.9%. The sequenced sample was peripheral blood. The receptor was isolated from a man in his 60s who had recovered from COVID-19.

CDR3 protein: CAISMTSGGRADTQYF. Here the CDR3 DNA reads TGTGCCATCAGTATGACTAGCGGGGGGCGGGCAGATACGCAGTATTTT. V usage is TRBV10-3 and J usage is TRBJ2-3; 13 bases map to TRBD2. After removal of 5 bases from V and 4 bases from J, the junction contained 6 bases not matched to a gene. This CDR3 region has 16 residues. Germline loops: CDR1 ENHRY, CDR2 SYGVKD.